This T cell receptor (beta chain) was profiled in a study of blood T cell repertoires in COVID-19. Looking at the study overall: Specimens from acute and convalescent COVID-19 originated in the United States, Italy and Spain. Sources were T cells, B-cell-depleted T cells, or PBMCs; the material itself was cDNA or gDNA.

As processed by the authors: Amplification from reference gene primers served as the basis for estimated nucleated cell counts. Assay: immunoSEQ multiplex PCR; the TCRdb copy retains only in-frame clones and omits some. That table furnishes V, J and clone size, whereas the DNA furnished D and trimming. Among 110,000 to 150,000 clones listed, 80% were seen once. Between the trimmed V and J ends, which lost 6 bases and 10 bases, there was a span of 21 bases. The germline CDR1 and CDR2 sequences are MNHEY and SVGAGI. CDR3 size: 14 residues. Sequenced sample: peripheral blood. This receptor was obtained from a woman aged 50 to 60 with acute or convalescent COVID-19. The chain is built from TRBV6-5 and TRBJ1-1, with D maybe TRBD1 (5 bases). CDR3 residues: CASSQTLGGDVAFF. The CDR3 DNA reads TGTGCCAGCAGCCAAACCTTGGGAGGGGATGTAGCTTTCTTT.